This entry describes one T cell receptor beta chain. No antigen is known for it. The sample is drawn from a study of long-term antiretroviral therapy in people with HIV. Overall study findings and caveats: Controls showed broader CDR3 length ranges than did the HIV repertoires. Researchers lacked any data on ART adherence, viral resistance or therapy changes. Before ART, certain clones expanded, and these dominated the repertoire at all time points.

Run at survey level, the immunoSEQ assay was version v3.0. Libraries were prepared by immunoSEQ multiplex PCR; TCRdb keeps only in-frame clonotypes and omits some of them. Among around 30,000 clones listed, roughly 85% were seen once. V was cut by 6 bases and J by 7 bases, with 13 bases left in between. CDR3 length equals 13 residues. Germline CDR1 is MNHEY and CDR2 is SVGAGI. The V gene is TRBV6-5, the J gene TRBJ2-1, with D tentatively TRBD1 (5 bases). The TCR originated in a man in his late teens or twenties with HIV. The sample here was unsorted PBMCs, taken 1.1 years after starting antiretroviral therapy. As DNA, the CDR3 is TGTGCCAGCAGCCATGCAGGGTGGAATGAGCAGTTCTTC. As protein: CASSHAGWNEQFF.